This TCR beta chain is drawn from a study of blood T cell repertoires in COVID-19. For the study at large: Researchers got acute and convalescent COVID-19 samples from the United States, Italy and Spain. PBMCs, B-cell-depleted T cells, or T cells were the source of the cDNA or gDNA that made up the material.

Assay used: immunoSEQ multiplex PCR; TCRdb lists only in-frame clones, some missing. The sample has about 480,000 clones, about 91% seen once. CDR1 is PRHDT, CDR2 FYEKMQ, per germline (reference sequence). This CDR3 contains 13 residues. Trimming took off 5 bases at V and 5 bases at J, with 11 bases between the two ends. Enrolment of Seattle patients took place during active infection, and they were followed longitudinally. This TCR was recovered from a woman in her 50s with COVID-19, enrolled during active disease. Material: peripheral blood. V is TRBV13 and J is TRBJ2-3, with D possibly being TRBD2 (6 bases). The CDR3 DNA reads as TGTGCCAGCAGCCCCCGGGGAGGAGATACGCAGTATTTT. Protein sequence: CASSPRGGDTQYF.